Sequencing of this T cell receptor (beta chain) was carried out in a study of shared clonotypes between healthy human individuals (dated by TCRdb to 2018 to 2021). With respect to the entire study: The cohort included three men and a couple of women between 18 and 49 years of age. Each donor's leukapheresis produced roughly between roughly 0.94 and 9.5 billion PBMCs. Blood TCR repertoires of roughly 5 healthy adults were deeply sequenced to estimate repertoire size and the extent of clonotype sharing between individuals. Libraries were prepared and TCR repertoires were sequenced by different laboratories using diverse techniques, in order to increase sequencing depth and limit assay-specific biases. For each donor, three plates each were used for CD4 naive and CD4 memory, two plates were used for CD8 naive, and one plate was used for CD8 memory.

TCR CDR3 regions were amplified from genomic DNA by multiplex PCR using the deep immunoSEQ assay. Extracted genomic DNA from each cell subset was spread evenly across all wells of several immunoSEQ 96-well plates, with each plate serving as a replicate. For sorted subsets, about 200 ng genomic DNA, equal to 30,000 or so T cell genomes, was loaded into each replicate PCR. Purified libraries were quantified with a Qubit 3.0 fluorometer, sized on a Bioanalyzer 2100, and re-quantified with the KAPA Library Quantification kit. Each immunoSEQ 96-well plate was sequenced on its own single-read 150-cycle Illumina NextSeq 550 flow cell. Processing in the source paper ran as follows. Because the immunoSEQ output included only junctional sequences and no quality scores, the filtering could not be the same as the filtering used for full-length reads. Sequences were annotated with PyIR, a Python wrapper for IgBLAST v1.9, and V/J genes and CDR3 were assigned using IMGT germline references. Any read was removed if the V/J assignment was weak (E-value above 1e-6), the CDR3 was missing, or the read contained stop codons, out-of-frame junctions, or ambiguous translated residues. V3J clonotypes were defined as sequences sharing the same inferred V gene, J gene, and CDR3 amino acid sequence. The percentage overlap between two repertoires was calculated by dividing the number of shared unique clonotypes by the size of the smaller repertoire. RTK rarefaction, the Chao1 estimator, and Recon v2.1 estimates of unobserved clonotypes were used to assess repertoire richness. Generation probabilities were computed with OLGA for all TCRbeta clonotypes obtained by the gDNA method from several donors. Not all clones reach the TCRdb copy of this immuneACCESS table, which keeps in-frame sequences only. Checked studies attribute under half of the gap to unresolved V genes and leave the rest unexplained. D and trimming come from the DNA, and the V and J calls and clone size come from that table. This sample holds hundreds of thousands of clones; 96% were observed only once. The ten largest clones take up more than 0.3% of the sample.

Healthy HIV-negative adults with no recently reported acute infections or vaccinations were included as donors. Only Caucasian adults living in Nashville, Tennessee, USA were represented among the donors. CD8 memory samples consisted of magnetically selected CD45RO+ cells combined with CCR7-negative CD45RA+ effector memory (TemRA) cells. After blood collection by leukapheresis, PBMCs were isolated using Ficoll-Histopaque density gradient centrifugation and then cryopreserved in the vapor phase of liquid nitrogen. Analytical flow cytometry was used to check the purity and quantity of every magnetically sorted T cell population. Genomic DNA was isolated from every sorted fraction and measured by UV absorbance on a Nanodrop 2000c. Comment on this clone: What antigen it recognizes has not been identified. No quality values exist for individual bases; no much larger clone is one base distant.

From cysteine to phenylalanine, the CDR3 is 13 amino acids long. Only the CDR3 part of the read is kept: 39 bases, read in frame from the first base. CDR1 and CDR2 were assigned from the germline V gene as MNHEY and SVGAGI. V loses 3 bases, J loses 5 bases, and the germline ends lie 9 bases apart. Findings and caveats that apply to the study as a whole: Estimated clonotype richness was generally larger for naive than for memory subsets. Sampling was restricted to blood, and TCR repertoires in tissues likely differ from the TCR repertoires found in blood. The genetic and exposure-history diversity represented was limited by the small number of donors. Compared with non-shared clonotypes, the clonotypes found in all four sorted-subset donors had higher generation probabilities. Pairwise subsampling indicated that sequencing depth was expected to affect the degree of clonotype sharing among donors. Around 5.4% of naive CD4, 3% to 3.5% of naive CD8, approximately 2% of memory CD4, and approximately 0.39% of memory CD8 clonotypes were shared across a few donors. Rarefaction of sorted-subset datasets indicated incomplete sequencing despite the large sequencing depth.

The clonotype originates from a man aged 25 to 45 in good health. The V and J genes are TRBV6-5 and TRBJ2-3; the D gene is not confidently resolved. The specimen sequenced was memory CD8+ T cells sorted from blood. What this sample's cell subset or site label stands for: CD45RO+ cells pooled with CCR7-negative TemRA cells. DNA sequence: TGTGCCAGCAGTTATTCTTCGGGAGATACGCAGTATTTT. Translated, this is CASSYSSGDTQYF.